This record covers a single TCR beta chain. Its target is unknown. This entry comes from a study of radiotherapy plus CTLA-4 blockade in lung cancer. Study-level background: In 18% of patients, objective responses were seen; 31% had disease control. Study observations and caveats: In blood, tumor-derived TCR clones expanded after radiotherapy plus ipilimumab. How blood T cell clones changed early, along with interferon-beta, reportedly forecast response best.

Profiling relied on immunoSEQ multiplex PCR, and the TCRdb table lists in-frame clones only, not all of them. The profile shows 90,000 to 100,000 clones, roughly 79% of them singletons. This CDR3 region has 15 residues. CDR1 and CDR2 (germline): KGHSH, LQKENI. With V trimmed by 2 bases and J by 5 bases, 7 bases remained unmatched. The sequencing used peripheral blood, collected from a patient treated with radiotherapy plus ipilimumab. This sequence originates from a human donor with non-small cell lung cancer who had a partial response to radiotherapy plus ipilimumab. Some clones in this sample may be carry-over from other donors' samples. The genes are TRBV18 and TRBJ2-5, with 8 bases matching TRBD2. The CDR3 nucleotides are TGTGCCAGCTCACCAGTATCCGGGAGGGGCGAGACCCAGTACTTC. Protein sequence: CASSPVSGRGETQYF.